The 16 T cell receptor beta chains given below trace back to one sample, sequenced in a study of patients and donors after allogeneic stem cell transplantation (dated by TCRdb to about 2020). Receptor amplification or capture employed RT-PCR. The instrument was a NextSeq 550. The public reads were reanalyzed by TCRdb: fastp trimming at Q25, MiXCR alignment, in-frame beta chains only. Rows are unified per CDR3 protein, each entry keeping the most common DNA and genes. Recorded for this sample are 70,000 to 85,000 distinct CDR3 sequences; about a quarter of them occurred a single time. Of the sample, around a quarter falls within the top ten clones. Sequences were obtained from blood, either unsorted or a sorted T cell fraction (not recorded which). Receptors originate from a human donor who was either an allogeneic HSCT recipient or a stem cell or donor lymphocyte infusion donor (not recorded which). It is not recorded whose cells these are; they may come from a transplant donor.

This clonotype was seen repeatedly, ten times or more. The chain combines TRBV7-9 with TRBJ1-1, with 10 bases aligning to TRBD1. The V and J ends lost 5 bases and 5 bases, in that order; junction bases with no gene match: 5. The CDR3 is 14 residues long. Germline V gene lookup returns CDR1 SEHNR and CDR2 FQNEAQ (reference sequence). Here the CDR3 reads CASSGTGAKTEAFF. Written as DNA, the CDR3 is TGTGCCAGCAGCGGGACAGGGGCGAAGACTGAAGCTTTCTTT.

This clonotype came up a few times. This chain connects TRBV5-1 to TRBJ1-4, with no clear D. Germline V CDR1 and CDR2: SGHRS, YFSETQ. This CDR3 is 14 amino acids long. Trimming pared 0 bases from V and 1 base from J, leaving 4 bases between. The CDR3 spells CASSLAGTNEKLFF. CDR3 nucleotide sequence: TGCGCCAGCAGCTTGGCTGGAACTAATGAAAAACTGTTTTTT.

There are a few counts of this clonotype. The chain combines TRBV24-1 with TRBJ2-3; D unresolved. This CDR3 has 14 residues. CDR1 KGHDR and CDR2 SFDVKD come from the germline V gene. V lost 6 bases to trimming and J lost 2 bases, with 11 bases between them. The CDR3 region is CATSRPDLTDTQYF. CDR3 sequence (DNA): TGTGCCACCAGTCGTCCGGATCTCACAGATACGCAGTATTTT.

This clonotype was observed a few times. The J gene is TRBJ2-7, the V gene TRBV27; 14 bases line up with TRBD2. Germline CDR1 reads MNHEY; CDR2 reads SMNVEV (reference sequence). The CDR3 covers 16 residues. With V trimmed by 3 bases and J by 2 bases, 3 bases remained unmatched. The CDR3 bases are TGTGCCAGCAGTTTGGGACTAGCGGGGGCTCCCTACGAGCAGTACTTC. The encoded protein is CASSLGLAGAPYEQYF.

The gene calls are TRBV5-1 and TRBJ1-1; no clear D gene. Deletions cut 4 bases from V and 7 bases from J, with 8 bases between. The CDR3 covers 11 residues. Germline V CDR1 and CDR2: SGHRS, YFSETQ. CDR3 coding DNA: TGCGCCAGCAGCGGGAATGGTGAAGCTTTCTTT. This sequence encodes CASSGNGEAFF.

The V call is TRBV24-1, the J call TRBJ2-1, with TRBD2 matching 7 bases. Germline CDR1 KGHDR, CDR2 SFDVKD. Trimming at V came to 5 bases and at J to 4 bases, leaving 4 bases not matched to a gene. This CDR3 has 14 residues. The CDR3 loop is CATSGLAEYNEQFF. For the CDR3, the DNA is TGTGCCACCAGTGGGCTAGCGGAGTACAATGAGCAGTTCTTC.

The chain is built from TRBV10-3 and TRBJ2-3, with D possibly being TRBD1 (6 bases). V gave up 6 bases and J gave up 1 base, with 17 bases separating them. The V gene's germline CDR1 is ENHRY and CDR2 SYGVKD. The CDR3 runs 16 residues. Here the CDR3 reads CAISQPPPGGTDTQYF. The CDR3 DNA follows: TGTGCCATCAGCCAACCACCGCCAGGGGGCACAGATACGCAGTATTTT.

This clonotype showed up just once. The chain recombines TRBV3-1 with TRBJ2-3; TRBD2 agrees at 11 bases. The germline V gene has CDR1 LGHDT and CDR2 YNNKEL (reference sequence). The CDR3 is 15 amino acids. The V segment lost 3 bases and the J segment 5 bases; nucleotides outside the gene matches: 4. CDR3 in DNA: TGTGCCAGCAGCCATCTAGCGGGGGGAATAGATACGCAGTATTTT. The encoded protein is CASSHLAGGIDTQYF.

This clonotype appeared a few times. Compared with germline, one end of the junction differs, possibly owing to a read error. The V gene is TRBV30, the J gene TRBJ2-7; TRBD1 aligns across 8 bases. This CDR3 has 11 amino acids. CDR1 GTSNPN and CDR2 SVGIG come from the germline V gene (reference sequence). The CDR3 nucleotides read TGTGCCTGGAGTGTAGGGGGACAGGATCTCTTC. Translating it yields CAWSVGGQDLF.

This chain connects TRBV20-1 to TRBJ2-3; 7 bases align to TRBD1. V lost 0 bases and J lost 6; bases outside the gene matches: 3. This CDR3 is 13 amino acids long. Germline CDR1 DFQATT, CDR2 SNEGSKA (reference sequence). The CDR3 DNA reads TGCAGTGCTAGAGAGACAGGGATGGATACGCAGTATTTT. Its translation: CSARETGMDTQYF.

A few counts support this clonotype. The chain recombines TRBV7-9 with TRBJ1-4; D call uncertain. The CDR3 runs to 15 residues. V was pared by 1 base and J by 3 bases, with 9 bases between. Germline V gives CDR1 SEHNR, CDR2 FQNEAQ (reference sequence). CDR3 DNA: TGTGCCAGCAGCTTAGAGAGCAGGCCTAATGAAAAACTGTTTTTT. It codes for CASSLESRPNEKLFF.

By frequency in the sample, this clonotype is large. Relative to the germline gene, one junction end is altered; a read error may explain this. The chain carries TRBV12-3 or TRBV12-4 and TRBJ1-1; D is unresolved. This CDR3 contains 9 residues. The CDR3: CASSPPMGF. Here the CDR3 DNA reads TGTGCCAGCAGCCCACCTATGGGATTT.

The V call is TRBV20-1, the J call TRBJ2-2; D unresolved. Germline V gene lookup returns CDR1 DFQATT and CDR2 SNEGSKA (reference sequence). V was cut by 5 bases and J by 8 bases, with 12 bases left in between. This CDR3 region has 12 residues. Here the CDR3 DNA reads TGCAGTGCTCAGGCCCTGCCAGGGGAGCTGTTTTTT. Its translation is CSAQALPGELFF.

This rearrangement joins TRBV5-1 to TRBJ2-1; D not resolved. Germline CDR1 reads SGHRS; CDR2 reads YFSETQ. Trimming removed 0 bases from V and 8 bases from J, with 9 bases in between. The CDR3 contains 13 residues. CDR3 loop: CASSLGLVHEQFF. DNA for the CDR3: TGCGCCAGCAGCTTGGGTCTAGTCCATGAGCAGTTCTTC. The full variable domain, completed using reference TRBV5-1 and TRBJ2-1, is KAGVTQTPRYLIKTRGQQVTLSCSPISGHRSVSWYQQTPGQGLQFLFEYFSETQRNKGNFPGRFSGRQFSNSRSEMNVSTLELGDSALYLCASSLGLVHEQFFGPGTRLTVL.

The rearrangement uses TRBV7-2 and TRBJ2-1; 8 bases map to TRBD2. With 7 bases clipped from V and 4 bases from J, the junction kept 12 bases outside the gene matches. This CDR3 is 16 amino acids long. Per germline, CDR1 SGHTA and CDR2 FQGNSA. The DNA for the CDR3 is TGTGCCAGCACTTTAGTAAGCGGGAGTTGGTACAATGAGCAGTTCTTC. Residues: CASTLVSGSWYNEQFF.

The chain joins TRBV10-3 to TRBJ2-7; D is unclear. CDR1 and CDR2 from the germline V gene are ENHRY and SYGVKD. This CDR3 contains 13 residues. The ends were cut back, 0 bases at V and 6 bases at J, with 9 bases in the middle. The CDR3 DNA sequence: TGTGCCATCAGTGAGTCGGGTGTTGCCGAGCAGTACTTC. It is translated as CAISESGVAEQYF.